This T cell receptor (beta chain) is drawn from a study of T cell responses to AZD1222 COVID-19 vaccine. Study conclusions and caveats: Females made up more of the donors, who were largely white British, and clonal diversity may have come out too low. It was only after the peak T cell response that any repertoires were sampled. An increase in Spike-specific TCR breadth and depth was observed after two AZD1222 doses.

The table came from immunoSEQ multiplex PCR; TCRdb's copy has only in-frame clones and leaves some out. The repertoire holds 150,000 to 200,000 clones, with more than 90% as singletons. Trimming took 1 base from V and 9 from J; bases not matched to a gene: 5. This CDR3 has 15 residues. The germline V gene encodes CDR1 SNHLY and CDR2 FYNNEI. This clone was found once. Its antigen is as yet unknown. The sequencing used peripheral blood, collected 28 days after the second dose of the MenACWY control vaccine. The source is an adult who received the MenACWY meningococcal vaccine as a control. V and J are TRBV2 and TRBJ2-1, with 11 nucleotides matching TRBD2. CDR3 coding DNA: TGTGCCAGCAGTGAAGGGCTAGCGGGAGGTACTGAGCAGTTCTTC. It codes for CASSEGLAGGTEQFF.